This TCR beta chain was found in a study of T cell responses to AZD1222 COVID-19 vaccine. Sequencing was performed with immunoSEQ multiplex PCR; in TCRdb, only in-frame clones are kept and a portion is missing. Found here are 140,000 to 150,000 clones, about 93% of them singletons; the top ten hold 1.9%. In germline, CDR1 is SGDLS, CDR2 YYNGEE. The CDR3 is 17 residues long. Trimming pared 0 bases from V and 6 bases from J, leaving 19 bases between. This sequence was found in an adult in good health. Sequenced material: peripheral blood, taken on day 0 of AZD1222 vaccination. This chain uses TRBV9 with TRBJ1-3; no definite D call. CDR3 in DNA: TGTGCCAGCAGCGTAGGACCCCTGGCGGGCTTCGAAAACACCATATATTTT. Amino acids: CASSVGPLAGFENTIYF.